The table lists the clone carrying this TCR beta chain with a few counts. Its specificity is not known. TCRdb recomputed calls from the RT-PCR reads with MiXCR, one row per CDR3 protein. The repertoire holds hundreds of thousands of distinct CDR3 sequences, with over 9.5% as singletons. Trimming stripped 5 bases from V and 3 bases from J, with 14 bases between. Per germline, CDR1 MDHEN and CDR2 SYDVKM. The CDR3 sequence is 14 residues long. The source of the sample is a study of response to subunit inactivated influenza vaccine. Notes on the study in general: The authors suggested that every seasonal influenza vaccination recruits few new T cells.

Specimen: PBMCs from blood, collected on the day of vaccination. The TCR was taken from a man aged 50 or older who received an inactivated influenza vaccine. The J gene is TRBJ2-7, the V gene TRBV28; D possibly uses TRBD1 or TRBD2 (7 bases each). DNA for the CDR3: TGTGCCAGCAGTAGCGGGACAGTTATCTACGAGCAGTACTTC. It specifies CASSSGTVIYEQYF. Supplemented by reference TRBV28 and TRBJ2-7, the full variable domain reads DVKVTQSSRYLVKRTGEKVFLECVQDMDHENMFWYRQDPGLGLRLIYFSYDVKMKEKGDIPEGYSVSREKKERFSLILESASTNQTSMYLCASSSGTVIYEQYFGPGTRLTVT.